This TCR beta chain was identified in a study of blood T cell repertoires in COVID-19. Study background: Collection of acute and convalescent COVID-19 samples took place in the United States, Italy and Spain. Sources were T cells, B-cell-depleted T cells, or PBMCs; the material itself was cDNA or gDNA.

The CDR3 consists of 14 residues. The V and J ends lost 0 bases and 2 bases respectively, with 7 bases between them. CDR1 is LGHDT and CDR2 is YNNKEL in the germline V gene (reference sequence). Source study methods: Reference gene primers were amplified, and this amplification served to estimate nucleated cell counts. TCRdb keeps only in-frame clones here, not all; method: immunoSEQ multiplex PCR. For V, J and clone size, that table is used; D and trimming come from the DNA. The sample includes some 220,000 clones, around 80% of them seen just once. Sequenced sample: peripheral blood. The chain uses TRBV3-1 (or the pseudogene TRBV3-2) and TRBJ1-2; D uncertain. The TCR comes from a woman aged 55-75 years who had recovered from COVID-19. CDR3 region: CASSQDLLNYGYTF. The CDR3 bases are TGTGCCAGCAGCCAAGATCTCCTCAACTATGGCTACACCTTC.